Each of the 26 T cell receptor beta chains below was sequenced from the same sample in a study of blood T cell repertoires in COVID-19. Libraries were prepared by immunoSEQ multiplex PCR; TCRdb keeps only in-frame clonotypes and omits some of them. The sample holds 150,000 or so clones; roughly 80% are singletons and the top ten take about 5.7%. Sequencing used PBMCs or T cells enriched from blood (not recorded which). The receptor source for this set is a woman aged 40 to 49 with acute COVID-19.

This clone was seen more than once but under ten times. CDR3: CATSGRLLEGADTQYF. DNA of the CDR3: TGTGCCACCAGCGGGAGGTTACTAGAAGGTGCAGATACGCAGTATTTT. The chain links TRBV15 to TRBJ2-3, with a possible D match to TRBD2 (6 bases). V was pared by 5 bases and J by 4 bases, with 19 bases between. The germline V gene has CDR1 LNHNV and CDR2 YYDKDF (reference sequence). The CDR3 loop spans 16 amino acids.

This clone was seen once. The chain has TRBV3-1 (or the pseudogene TRBV3-2) and TRBJ2-5; 10 bases map to TRBD2. The CDR3 is made up of 13 amino acids. Germline CDR1 is LGHDT and CDR2 is YNNKEL (reference sequence). The junction had 3 bases not matched to a gene; V was cut back by 8 bases and J by 3 bases. This chain's CDR3 is CASSGLAKETQYF. The CDR3 DNA reads as TGTGCCAGCTCGGGACTAGCGAAAGAGACCCAGTACTTC.

This clone was found once. The J gene is TRBJ2-1, the V gene TRBV23-1; 16 nucleotides match TRBD2. TRBV23-1 is an ORF; its function is uncertain. V gave up 6 bases and J gave up 9 bases; unmatched junction bases: 20. The CDR3 covers 20 residues. This CDR3 reads CASSHEEVGLAGGPPGEQFF. The CDR3 bases are TGCGCCAGCAGCCACGAAGAGGTGGGACTAGCGGGAGGGCCTCCAGGTGAGCAGTTCTTC.

The chain links TRBV5-4 to TRBJ2-7, with D tentatively TRBD2 (6 bases). Germline lookup yields CDR1 SGHNT and CDR2 YYREEE (reference sequence). The germline V and J ends were trimmed by 0 bases and 5 bases, with 9 bases remaining between them. The CDR3 runs to 13 residues. The CDR3 loop is CASSLVSSDEQYF. The CDR3 DNA is TGTGCCAGCAGCTTGGTTTCTAGCGACGAGCAGTACTTC.

This clone was seen a single time. This chain uses TRBV5-4 with TRBJ2-5; a weak D match, TRBD2 (5 bases). Trimming shortened V by 0 bases and J by 2 bases, and 8 bases separated the two germline ends. From germline, CDR1 is SGHNT and CDR2 YYREEE (reference sequence). This CDR3 has 14 amino acids. This CDR3 reads CASSLVAHQETQYF. DNA of the CDR3: TGTGCCAGCAGCTTGGTAGCGCATCAAGAGACCCAGTACTTC.

J is TRBJ1-1 and V is TRBV10-1; 7 bases are a match to TRBD1. With V trimmed by 6 bases and J by 1 base, 2 bases remained unmatched. Germline V gene sequence: CDR1 WNHNN, CDR2 SYGVQD (reference sequence). The CDR3 runs to 13 residues. The CDR3 loop reads CASRGTANTEAFF. CDR3 nucleotides: TGCGCCAGCAGAGGGACAGCGAACACTGAAGCTTTCTTT.

V and J are TRBV12-3 or TRBV12-4 and TRBJ2-5; D unresolved. The CDR3 has 11 amino acids. Trimming removed 6 bases at V and 7 bases at J, with 9 bases between. Here the CDR3 reads CASSFSGTQYF. The CDR3 region has the DNA TGTGCCAGCAGCTTCTCGGGGACCCAGTACTTC.

V gene TRBV5-1 combines with J gene TRBJ2-5; TRBD1 aligns across 10 bases. The V and J ends lost 3 bases and 4 bases, in that order; junction bases with no gene match: 3. Germline CDR1 and CDR2: SGHRS and YFSETQ. The CDR3 contains 14 residues. The CDR3 DNA sequence: TGCGCCAGCAGCTCCCGGACAGGGGGAGAGACCCAGTACTTC. This translates into CASSSRTGGETQYF.

The chain combines TRBV7-9 with TRBJ2-7, with a possible D match to TRBD1 (8 bases). The CDR3 has 16 amino acids. Trimming cost V 3 bases and J 4 bases, with 19 bases left between them. Germline V gene lookup returns CDR1 SEHNR and CDR2 FQNEAQ (reference sequence). Here the CDR3 reads CASSFGEGQALYEQYV. DNA for the CDR3: TGTGCCAGCAGCTTTGGGGAGGGACAGGCACTTTACGAGCAGTACGTC.

The chain links TRBV19 to TRBJ2-1; TRBD2 agrees at 7 bases. Germline V lookup: CDR1 LNHDA, CDR2 SQIVND (reference sequence). The CDR3 sequence is 15 residues long. With 3 bases clipped from V and 2 bases from J, the junction kept 4 bases outside the gene matches. CDR3 sequence (DNA): TGTGCCAGTAGTATTAGGGGAGGGCCCTACAATGAGCAGTTCTTC. It codes for CASSIRGGPYNEQFF.

This rearrangement joins TRBV16 to TRBJ1-2; possibly TRBD1 for D (6 bases). The germline V gene encodes CDR1 KGHSY and CDR2 FQNENV. The CDR3 extends over 13 amino acids. V lost 4 bases, J lost 5 bases, and 11 bases lay in between. The CDR3 sequence is CASSPRTGYGYTF. The DNA for the CDR3 is TGTGCCAGCAGCCCCCGCACAGGGTATGGCTACACCTTC.

The genes are TRBV12-2 and TRBJ2-2; the DNA was not compared with TRBD2, the D call given in the table. TRBV12-2 is annotated as a pseudogene. The CDR3 sequence is 18 residues long. CDR3 in DNA: TGTGCAAGTCGCTTAGATGAAGGGCTAGCGGCAAACACCGGGGAGCTGTTTTTT. Its translation: CASRLDEGLAANTGELFF.

The chain has TRBV5-6 and TRBJ1-2; D is unresolved. CDR1 is SGHDT and CDR2 is YYEEEE in the germline V gene. Trimming took off 4 bases at V and 3 bases at J, with 10 bases between the two ends. This CDR3 has 13 residues. CDR3 sequence reads: CASSPGFDYGYTF. The CDR3 nucleotides are TGTGCCAGCAGCCCAGGTTTTGACTATGGCTACACCTTC.

The genes are TRBV4-1 and TRBJ2-5, with TRBD2 identical over 8 bases. The CDR3 length is 15 residues. The V segment lost 7 bases and the J segment 4 bases; nucleotides outside the gene matches: 11. Germline V gene lookup returns CDR1 MGHRA and CDR2 YSYEKL. The CDR3 DNA sequence: TGCGCCAGCACCCTAAGCGGGAGTCGAGGAGAGACCCAGTACTTC. It codes for CASTLSGSRGETQYF.

This clone has a single count. The V call is TRBV5-1, the J call TRBJ1-2, with D possibly matching TRBD1 (5 bases). V was clipped by 0 bases and J by 6 bases, with 12 bases between them. Germline loops: CDR1 SGHRS, CDR2 YFSETQ. The CDR3 has 14 residues. In nucleotides, the CDR3 is TGCGCCAGCAGCTTGGATGGGGCACGTGATGGCTACACCTTC. The encoded protein is CASSLDGARDGYTF.

The V gene is TRBV5-1, the J gene TRBJ2-1; 13 nucleotides line up with TRBD2. The CDR3 is 14 residues long. Germline V gene data show CDR1 as SGHRS and CDR2 as YFSETQ. V trimming: 5 bases; J trimming: 5 bases; junction bases outside the gene matches: 1. The CDR3 DNA follows: TGCGCCAGCAGAGGACTAGCGGGAGACAATGAGCAGTTCTTC. Its translation is CASRGLAGDNEQFF.

This clone has only a few counts. Other DNA sequences in the same sample also yield this CDR3. V gene TRBV5-1 combines with J gene TRBJ1-2, with D possibly TRBD1 on 6 matching bases. Germline assignment: CDR1 SGHRS and CDR2 YFSETQ. With 0 bases removed from V and 8 bases from J, the gap between germline ends came to 11 bases. There are 13 residues in the CDR3. This CDR3 reads CASSLEQGRGYTF. The CDR3 DNA follows: TGCGCCAGCAGCTTGGAGCAGGGGCGGGGCTACACCTTC.

The chain is built from TRBV5-6 and TRBJ2-1; D may be TRBD2 (5 bases). V was shortened by 0 bases and J by 6 bases, with 10 bases between the two germline ends. The CDR3 totals 14 residues. CDR1 is SGHDT, CDR2 YYEEEE, per germline. CDR3 DNA: TGTGCCAGCAGCTTGGATCGGCGGGTCAATGAGCAGTTCTTC. Translation gives CASSLDRRVNEQFF.

CDR3 coding DNA: TGTGCCAGCAGCCCAACCGGGACACCCCTATCAGGAGGCTACACCTTC. Amino acid sequence: CASSPTGTPLSGGYTF. The J gene is TRBJ1-2, the V gene TRBV11-1; maybe TRBD1 (6 bases). V lost 5 bases to trimming and J lost 8 bases, with 24 bases between them. In germline, CDR1 is SGHAT, CDR2 FQDESV (reference sequence). The CDR3 runs 16 residues.

This clone was seen a handful of times. The chain has TRBV7-2 and TRBJ2-2, with unresolved D. The germline V gene has CDR1 SGHTA and CDR2 FQGNSA. V gave up 5 bases and J gave up 3 bases, with 7 bases separating them. This CDR3 has 13 amino acids. In DNA, the CDR3 is TGTGCCAGCAGCGCAGTCTACACCGGGGAGCTGTTTTTT. Its protein is CASSAVYTGELFF. Complete variable domain (other parts from reference TRBV7-2 and TRBJ2-2): GAGVSQSPSNKVTEKGKDVELRCDPISGHTALYWYRQSLGQGLEFLIYFQGNSAPDKSGLPSDRFSAERTGGSVSTLTIQRTQQEDSAVYLCASSAVYTGELFFGEGSRLTVL.

The rearrangement links TRBV14 to TRBJ2-7, with a tentative D call TRBD1 (7 bases). The CDR3 is 21 residues long. The germline V gene has CDR1 SGHDN and CDR2 FVKESK. V was trimmed by 6 bases and J by 1 base, leaving 34 bases between them. The DNA of the CDR3 is TGTGCCAGCAGATGGGACAGTCAAAGGGAGGATGCGTACCGGGAATCCTACGAGCAGTACGTC. It translates to CASRWDSQREDAYRESYEQYV.

The rearrangement links TRBV30 to TRBJ2-1; TRBD2 is a possible D gene (5 bases). The CDR3 totals 14 residues. The germline CDR1 and CDR2 sequences are GTSNPN and SVGIG (reference sequence). V lost 3 bases to trimming and J lost 9 bases, with 18 bases between them. The CDR3 nucleotides are TGTGCCTGGAGGGTCAGCGGAAGAACCGGTGAGCAGTTCTTC. It is translated as CAWRVSGRTGEQFF.

The chain is built from TRBV5-1 and TRBJ1-1; perhaps TRBD1 as D (5 bases). The V and J ends lost 6 bases and 0 bases respectively, with 12 bases between them. In germline, CDR1 is SGHRS, CDR2 YFSETQ. This CDR3 contains 14 residues. CDR3 nucleotides: TGCGCCAGCAACCGGGGACTCCTGAACACTGAAGCTTTCTTT. This sequence encodes CASNRGLLNTEAFF. The full variable domain, with the rest looked up from reference TRBV5-1 and TRBJ1-1, is KAGVTQTPRYLIKTRGQQVTLSCSPISGHRSVSWYQQTPGQGLQFLFEYFSETQRNKGNFPGRFSGRQFSNSRSEMNVSTLELGDSALYLCASNRGLLNTEAFFGQGTRLTVV.

This rearrangement joins TRBV19 to TRBJ1-2; TRBD1 matches 7 bases. The CDR3 extends over 13 amino acids. The junction had 4 bases not matched to a gene; V was cut back by 6 bases and J by 3 bases. CDR1 LNHDA and CDR2 SQIVND come from the germline V gene (reference sequence). The CDR3 region is CASRFQGDYGYTF. CDR3 bases: TGTGCCAGTAGGTTCCAGGGGGACTATGGCTACACCTTC.

The CDR3 coding sequence is TGTGCCATCAGTGACCTAAACAGAAACTCCTACGAGCAGTACTTC. The encoded protein is CAISDLNRNSYEQYF. The chain links TRBV10-3 to TRBJ2-7, with D unclear. CDR1 is ENHRY, CDR2 SYGVKD, per germline. V was pared by 3 bases and J by 0 bases, with 12 bases between. The CDR3 length is 15 residues.

The chain has TRBV5-1 and TRBJ1-4; tentatively, D is TRBD1 (6 bases). This CDR3 has 15 residues. The germline V gene has CDR1 SGHRS and CDR2 YFSETQ. V was cut by 2 bases and J by 5 bases, with 13 bases left in between. CDR3 DNA: TGCGCCAGCAGCTTAGGCGGGGGGCCAAATGAAAAACTGTTTTTT. The encoded protein is CASSLGGGPNEKLFF.